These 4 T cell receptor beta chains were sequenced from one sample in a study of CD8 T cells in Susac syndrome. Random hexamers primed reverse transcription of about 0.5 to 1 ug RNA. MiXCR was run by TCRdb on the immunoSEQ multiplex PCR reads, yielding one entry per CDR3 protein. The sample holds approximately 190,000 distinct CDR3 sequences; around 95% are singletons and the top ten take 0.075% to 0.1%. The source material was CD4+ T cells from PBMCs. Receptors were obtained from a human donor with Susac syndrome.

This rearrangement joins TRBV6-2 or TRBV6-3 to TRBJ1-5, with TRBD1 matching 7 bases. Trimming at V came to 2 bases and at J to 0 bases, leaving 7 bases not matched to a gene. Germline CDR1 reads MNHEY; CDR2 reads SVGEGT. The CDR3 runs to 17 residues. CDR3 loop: CASSYPAGGYSNQPQHF. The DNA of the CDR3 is TGTGCCAGCAGTTACCCGGCAGGGGGTTATAGCAATCAGCCCCAGCATTTT.

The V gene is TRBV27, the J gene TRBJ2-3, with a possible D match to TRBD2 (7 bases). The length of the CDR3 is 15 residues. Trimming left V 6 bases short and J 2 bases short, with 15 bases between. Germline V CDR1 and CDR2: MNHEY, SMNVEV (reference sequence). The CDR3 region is CASSPLGGATDTQYF. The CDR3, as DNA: TGTGCCAGCAGCCCCTTGGGGGGGGCCACAGATACGCAGTATTTT.

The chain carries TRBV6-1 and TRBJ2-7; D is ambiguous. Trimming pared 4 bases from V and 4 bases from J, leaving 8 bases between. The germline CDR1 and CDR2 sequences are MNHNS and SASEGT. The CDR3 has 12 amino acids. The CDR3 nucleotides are TGTGCCAGCAGTGGGCCCGGATACGAGCAGTACTTC. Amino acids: CASSGPGYEQYF.

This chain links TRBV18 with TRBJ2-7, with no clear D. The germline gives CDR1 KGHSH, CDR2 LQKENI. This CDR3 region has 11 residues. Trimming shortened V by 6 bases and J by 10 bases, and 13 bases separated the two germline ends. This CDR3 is CASSPDVEQYF. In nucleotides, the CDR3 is TGTGCCAGCTCCCCCGATGTAGAACAGTACTTC.